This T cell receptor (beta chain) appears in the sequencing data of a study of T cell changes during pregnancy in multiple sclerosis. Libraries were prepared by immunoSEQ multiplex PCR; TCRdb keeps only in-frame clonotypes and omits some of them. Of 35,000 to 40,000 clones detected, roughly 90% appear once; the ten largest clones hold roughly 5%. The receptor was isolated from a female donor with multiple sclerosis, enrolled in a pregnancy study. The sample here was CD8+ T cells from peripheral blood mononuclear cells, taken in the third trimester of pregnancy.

The CDR3 DNA reads TGTGCCAGCTCACCACGCACAAATTTCGCCAAAAACATTCAGTACTTC. Its protein is CASSPRTNFAKNIQYF. The chain employs TRBV18 and TRBJ2-4, with D uncertain. This CDR3 has 16 residues. Germline lookup yields CDR1 KGHSH and CDR2 LQKENI. V was cut by 1 base and J by 1 base, with 11 bases left in between.